This T cell receptor (beta chain) is from a study of shared clonotypes between healthy human individuals. The germline CDR1 and CDR2 sequences are MNHNS and SASEGT. Deletions cut 1 base from V and 5 bases from J, with 13 bases between. The CDR3 contains 15 residues. This clone was detected ten times or more. Profiled with immunoSEQ multiplex PCR; TCRdb holds only in-frame clones, not every one. The data show under 120,000 clones, with approximately 70% seen just once and around 24% held by the top ten. The material sequenced was memory CD8+ T cells sorted from blood. Documented subset: CD45RO+ cells pooled with CCR7-negative TemRA cells. This receptor was taken from a woman in her thirties in good health. The chain joins TRBV6-1 to TRBJ2-3, with a possible D match to TRBD2 (7 bases). DNA of the CDR3: TGTGCCAGCAGTGAAGTGGGAGGGGGACTAGATACGCAGTATTTT. This translates into CASSEVGGGLDTQYF.